Listed here are 21 T cell receptor beta chains from one sample, sequenced in a study of OX40 agonist ivuxolimab in advanced cancers. Repertoires were generated with immunoSEQ multiplex PCR, while TCRdb's copy carries only in-frame clones and drops some. This sample yields about 49,000 clones, of which around 80% are seen a single time; around 1.6% belongs to the top ten. The sequences come from CD4+ or CD8+ T cells sorted from blood, collected in a trial of the OX40 agonist ivuxolimab. These receptors all stem from an adult with an advanced solid tumor such as melanoma, head and neck, liver or kidney cancer.

This CDR3 is CASTTGHATYEQYF. CDR3 nucleotide sequence: TGTGCCAGCACCACGGGACATGCAACCTACGAGCAGTACTTC. J is TRBJ2-7 and V is TRBV6-1; tentatively, D is TRBD1 (6 bases). V lost 7 bases and J lost 2, with 15 bases in between. This CDR3 has 14 residues. Germline loops: CDR1 MNHNS, CDR2 SASEGT.

V is TRBV15 and J is TRBJ1-6; 9 bases map to TRBD1. The CDR3 is 16 residues long. Germline CDR1 and CDR2: LNHNV and YYDKDF (reference sequence). Trimming cost V 5 bases and J 9 bases; bases outside gene matches: 11. Here the CDR3 DNA reads TGTGCCACCAGCGCCGGAGAGACAGGGGGTAGTTCACCCCTCCACTTT. Residues: CATSAGETGGSSPLHF.

This chain links TRBV9 with TRBJ2-3, with TRBD2 identical over 7 bases. Germline lookup yields CDR1 SGDLS and CDR2 YYNGEE. V lost 4 bases to trimming and J lost 0 bases; unmatched junction nucleotides: 8. CDR3 length equals 16 residues. The DNA for the CDR3 is TGTGCCAGCAGCCCAAGACTAGCAGCAAGCACAGATACGCAGTATTTT. Its translation: CASSPRLAASTDTQYF.

This clone was detected only once. The V and J genes are TRBV19 and TRBJ2-2, with D unclear. Between the trimmed V and J ends, which lost 6 bases and 5 bases, there was a span of 7 bases. Germline CDR1 is LNHDA and CDR2 is SQIVND (reference sequence). This CDR3 comprises 12 residues. The CDR3 loop is CASSPTTGELFF. In DNA form, the CDR3 reads TGTGCCAGTAGCCCAACGACCGGGGAGCTGTTTTTT.

The chain combines TRBV15 with TRBJ2-2; D uncertain. Trimming took 0 bases from V and 4 from J, leaving 9 bases between them. Looked up from germline, CDR1 is LNHNV and CDR2 is YYDKDF (reference sequence). The CDR3 spans 15 residues. The CDR3 is CATSRDRATTGELFF. The CDR3 DNA reads TGTGCCACCAGCAGAGATAGAGCTACCACCGGGGAGCTGTTTTTT.

The chain links TRBV27 to TRBJ1-5; 8 nucleotides agree with TRBD1. Germline V gene lookup returns CDR1 MNHEY and CDR2 SMNVEV (reference sequence). The CDR3 runs to 14 residues. The J segment lost 6 bases and the V segment lost 2 bases, leaving 3 bases of the junction unmatched. This chain's CDR3 is CASSLGQGSQPQHF. CDR3 sequence (DNA): TGTGCCAGCAGTTTAGGACAGGGCAGTCAGCCCCAGCATTTT.

The V call is TRBV4-3, the J call TRBJ2-2, with D unresolved. Deletions cut 1 base from V and 9 bases from J, with 12 bases between. The CDR3 has 14 residues. CDR1 and CDR2 from the germline V gene are LGHNA and YSLEER. In DNA form, the CDR3 reads TGCGCCAGCAGCCAAGTTGGGTCAGCCCGGGAGCTGTTTTTT. This translates into CASSQVGSARELFF.

V gene TRBV28 combines with J gene TRBJ1-5, with 9 positions matching TRBD1. From germline, CDR1 is MDHEN and CDR2 SYDVKM. J was trimmed by 0 bases and V by 4 bases; bases with no gene match: 10. There are 18 residues in the CDR3. The CDR3 DNA reads TGTGCCAGCAGTTACCCGGGACAGGGAATATTTAGCAATCAGCCCCAGCATTTT. As protein: CASSYPGQGIFSNQPQHF. Using reference TRBV28 and TRBJ1-5 for the parts outside the CDR3, the full variable domain is DVKVTQSSRYLVKRTGEKVFLECVQDMDHENMFWYRQDPGLGLRLIYFSYDVKMKEKGDIPEGYSVSREKKERFSLILESASTNQTSMYLCASSYPGQGIFSNQPQHFGDGTRLSIL.

J is TRBJ2-1 and V is TRBV4-2; 10 nucleotides align to TRBD2. The CDR3 loop spans 16 amino acids. CDR1 and CDR2 from the germline V gene are LGHNA and YNFKEQ. V lost 4 bases, J lost 6 bases, and 9 bases stayed unmatched. CDR3 in amino acids: CASSPLAGGRGNEQFF. For the CDR3, the DNA is TGTGCCAGCAGCCCTTTAGCGGGAGGACGGGGCAATGAGCAGTTCTTC.

The V and J genes are TRBV4-1 and TRBJ2-2, with D possibly being TRBD1 (6 bases). Trimming stripped 6 bases from V and 0 bases from J, with 11 bases between. CDR1 and CDR2 (germline): MGHRA, YSYEKL. This CDR3 is built from 15 residues. The CDR3 DNA reads TGCGCCAGCAGTCGGACAGCAACGAACACCGGGGAGCTGTTTTTT. Translating gives CASSRTATNTGELFF.

The rearrangement links TRBV5-4 to TRBJ2-5, with TRBD1 matching 7 bases. This CDR3 has 13 amino acids. Germline loops: CDR1 SGHNT, CDR2 YYREEE (reference sequence). Losses at the gene ends were 4 bases for V and 5 bases for J; bases not matched to a gene: 5. DNA of the CDR3: TGTGCCAGCAGCCTCAGGACAGGCGAGACCCAGTACTTC. Its protein product is CASSLRTGETQYF.

The V call is TRBV18, the J call TRBJ2-3; 7 bases agree with TRBD2. Germline-derived CDR1 and CDR2 are KGHSH and LQKENI. V gave up 3 bases and J gave up 5 bases; unmatched junction bases: 14. This CDR3 contains 17 residues. This CDR3 reads CASSPPSLAEVGDTQYF. The CDR3 DNA is TGTGCCAGCTCACCCCCCAGCCTAGCGGAGGTAGGAGATACGCAGTATTTT.

The chain links TRBV7-2 to TRBJ1-1; weak D call: TRBD1 (5 bases). The V end lost 5 bases, the J end lost 6 bases, and 10 bases lay between the germline ends. CDR1 and CDR2 (germline): SGHTA, FQGNSA. This CDR3 spans 12 amino acids. The CDR3 here is CASSPRDPEAFF. CDR3 nucleotide sequence: TGTGCCAGCAGCCCCAGGGATCCTGAAGCTTTCTTT. The variable domain in full, with the rest retrieved from reference TRBV7-2 and TRBJ1-1, is GAGVSQSPSNKVTEKGKDVELRCDPISGHTALYWYRQSLGQGLEFLIYFQGNSAPDKSGLPSDRFSAERTGGSVSTLTIQRTQQEDSAVYLCASSPRDPEAFFGQGTRLTVV.

This clone was picked up a small number of times. J is TRBJ2-7 and V is TRBV6-5; D possibly uses TRBD1 or TRBD2 (5 bases each). V was cut by 6 bases and J by 0 bases, with 12 bases left in between. Germline V gene data show CDR1 as MNHEY and CDR2 as SVGAGI. The CDR3 extends over 14 amino acids. The CDR3 DNA is TGTGCCAGCAGGCATTCGGGGCTCTCCTACGAGCAGTACTTC. Translated: CASRHSGLSYEQYF.

This clone has just one count. The V call is TRBV5-1, the J call TRBJ2-2, with a tentative D call TRBD2 (7 bases). The germline gives CDR1 SGHRS, CDR2 YFSETQ. The CDR3 sequence is 15 residues long. V lost 2 bases and J lost 7, with 15 bases in between. CDR3 in amino acids: CASSFQRGRGGELFF. The CDR3 DNA reads as TGCGCCAGCAGCTTCCAGCGGGGCAGGGGCGGGGAGCTGTTTTTT.

V usage is TRBV15 and J usage is TRBJ1-1; D is uncertain. Germline V CDR1 and CDR2: LNHNV, YYDKDF (reference sequence). V dropped 0 bases and J dropped 0 bases, with 2 bases sitting between them. CDR3 length: 13 residues. The CDR3 spells CATSRDMNTEAFF. CDR3 nucleotide sequence: TGTGCCACCAGCAGAGACATGAACACTGAAGCTTTCTTT.

The chain joins TRBV7-5 to TRBJ2-3; the table's D call of TRBD2 was not tested on the DNA. TRBV7-5 is classified as a pseudogene. The CDR3 runs 18 residues. CDR3 nucleotide sequence: TGTGCCAGAAGCCCCCGGGGAAGCGGGAGGGCCATCGCAGATACGCAGTATTTT. Protein product: CARSPRGSGRAIADTQYF.

DNA for the CDR3: TGTGCCAGCAGCTTAGGACAGACGAGAAACACCATATATTTT. Translating gives CASSLGQTRNTIYF. The chain uses TRBV7-6 and TRBJ1-3, with a possible D match to TRBD1 (5 bases). V lost 1 base and J 5 bases, leaving 9 bases between the germline ends. Germline V gene data show CDR1 as SGHVS and CDR2 as FNYEAQ. The CDR3 is 14 amino acids.

The rearrangement uses TRBV7-9 and TRBJ1-4; 9 positions agree with TRBD1. J was trimmed by 8 bases and V by 5 bases; bases with no gene match: 6. Looked up from germline, CDR1 is SEHNR and CDR2 is FQNEAQ (reference sequence). The CDR3 extends over 14 amino acids. The CDR3 DNA sequence: TGTGCCAGCAGCAAAGACAGGGGGGTCGAAAAACTGTTTTTT. As protein: CASSKDRGVEKLFF.

This sequence joins TRBV4-1 and TRBJ1-4, with unresolved D. With 1 base removed from V and 0 bases from J, the gap between germline ends came to 9 bases. The length of the CDR3 is 16 residues. CDR1 MGHRA and CDR2 YSYEKL come from the germline V gene. The CDR3, as DNA: TGCGCCAGCAGCCAAGTTGGGTCGGCAACTAATGAAAAACTGTTTTTT. It yields the protein CASSQVGSATNEKLFF.

The chain has TRBV7-9 and TRBJ1-2; tentative D call: TRBD1 (5 bases). Germline V gene lookup returns CDR1 SEHNR and CDR2 FQNEAQ (reference sequence). The CDR3 spans 13 residues. V lost 3 bases and J 4 bases, leaving 9 bases between the germline ends. Written as DNA, the CDR3 is TGTGCCAGCAGCTTCGACACAGGCTATGGCTACACCTTC. Its protein is CASSFDTGYGYTF.